The sequence of this T cell receptor beta chain was determined in a study of cytomegalovirus exposure and HLA in healthy donors. Some clones are missing from TCRdb's copy, which holds only in-frame ones; the method was immunoSEQ multiplex PCR. The sample yields over 250,000 clones, about 86% seen once. The study's findings and limits: The finding came from a later analysis; first-cohort TCR clusters tended to co-occur in the roughly 110 validation repertoires. Researchers reported that a few CMV-associated chains were confirmed in vitro as CMV antigen-specific.

The V gene's germline CDR1 is MGHRA and CDR2 YSYEKL. CDR3 length: 20 amino acids. Trimming took 5 bases from V and 0 from J; bases not matched to a gene: 11. This clone was detected once. Antigen unknown. Sequencing input: PBMCs. The sequence came from a young woman in good health and CMV-seronegative. The rearrangement joins TRBV4-1 to TRBJ2-4; the match to TRBD2 covers 15 bases. This CDR3 is CASSSWTSGGALVAKNIQYF. The DNA for the CDR3 is TGCGCCAGCAGCTCCTGGACTAGCGGGGGGGCCTTGGTAGCCAAAAACATTCAGTACTTC.